Shown below are 3 T cell receptor beta chains from a single sample sequenced in a study of CD8+CD57+ T cells in acquired aplastic anemia. In patients chosen for sequencing, flow cytometry had shown CD8+CD57+ cell expansion. TCR beta VDJ and CDR3 profiling used genomic DNA as template. MiXCR was run by TCRdb on the reads, yielding one entry per CDR3 protein. The table lists over 150,000 distinct CDR3 sequences, 60% to 80% of them singletons. The sequenced sample consisted of sorted CD4+, CD8+, or CD8+CD57+ T cells (not recorded which) from PBMCs. The receptors were sampled from a human donor with aplastic anemia.

The chain recombines TRBV15 with TRBJ1-5; no clear D gene. The CDR3 is 14 amino acids. The germline CDR1 and CDR2 sequences are LNHNV and YYDKDF (reference sequence). The V end was cut by 0 bases, the J end by 4 bases, with 7 bases between. Here the CDR3 reads CATSRDLGNQPQHF. CDR3 bases: TGTGCCACCAGCAGAGATCTGGGAAATCAGCCCCAGCATTTT.

This clonotype was observed a handful of times. The gene calls are TRBV20-1 and TRBJ2-1, with unresolved D. Germline-derived CDR1 and CDR2 are DFQATT and SNEGSKA (reference sequence). This CDR3 region has 15 residues. V gave up 3 bases and J gave up 3 bases, with 15 bases separating them. For the CDR3, the DNA is TGCAGTGCTAGGGCCACCCTGCTTGGCTACAATGAGCAGTTCTTC. Translating it yields CSARATLLGYNEQFF.

Points on this clonotype: This may come from a read error, since a much larger clone is one base off. J is TRBJ1-5 and V is TRBV7-2; D gene ambiguous. Germline V gene sequence: CDR1 SGHTA, CDR2 FQGNSA. This CDR3 is built from 12 residues. V was pared by 0 bases and J by 3 bases, with 0 bases between. CDR3 sequence reads: CASSLANQPQHF. In DNA, the CDR3 is TGTGCCAGCAGCTTAGCCAATCAGCCCCAGCATTTT.